A single T cell receptor beta chain is shown here with its context. Its cognate antigen has yet to be identified. Nothing much larger sits one base from this clone, and base qualities are not available. Counted from cysteine to phenylalanine, this CDR3 has 13 amino acids. Left in the record is the CDR3 DNA by itself, 39 bases read in frame from the first base. V gives up 3 bases and J gives up 5 bases, and the segment between their germline ends measures 10 bases. The germline V gene provides CDR1 MDHEN and CDR2 SYDVKM. These data belong to a study of cytomegalovirus exposure and HLA in healthy donors (dated by TCRdb to about 2017). Context from the whole study: An earlier analysis of around 600 of the donors reported 276 Gb of sequence data and some 120 million unique TCR beta sequences from some 180 million T cells. The study combined high-throughput TCR immunosequencing, statistical association of individual TCRs with disease status, and machine learning to predict cytomegalovirus infection status. The number of donors typed differed by locus, with about 629-630 for A, B, C, DRB1 and DQB1, more than 500 for DQA1, 600 to 610 for DPA1, and approximately 470 for DPB1. The aim of the study was to test whether cataloging public T cell receptors could identify signatures of past pathogen exposure. Roughly five DR-DQ haplotypes were handled as single units for association and clustering because linkage in the cohort was strong. HLA typing included class I and class II loci at four-digit resolution. To study patterns of TCR occurrence, a later analysis re-analyzed previously published TCR beta repertoires from under 750 donors and added high-resolution HLA genotyping. Rather than drawing on any new phenotypic data, the later analysis identified candidate immune exposures from TCR beta sequences and the way those sequences occurred across donors. Every repertoire in the discovery cohort had been generated on one and the same sequencing platform. To decide whether each TCR beta V gene segment behaved as functional or pseudogenic, an earlier analysis of some 600 of the donors relied on high-throughput TCR beta sequencing. Of the approximately 400 genotyped donors, approximately 80% fell in the genetic ancestry cluster associated with self-reported Caucasian donors. The T cell repertoires of 666 subjects were profiled by immunosequencing and related to cytomegalovirus serostatus. An early release that covered fewer than 800 HLA-typed donors contained approximately 320 gigabases of sequencing data and tens of millions of unique TCR sequences. A later genetic analysis took genome-wide SNP genotypes for about 55% of the roughly 670 donors and used that subset as a discovery cohort. Donor age, sex, ethnicity and CMV serostatus were compiled alongside the repertoire data. In addition to the first cohort of hundreds of subjects, a separate validation cohort of some 120 different subjects was used. Among about 360 genotyped donors of the cohort, an average of approximately 240,000 unique TCR beta nucleotide sequences were sequenced per donor, roughly 20% of them non-productive. Overall study results and their limits: Linkage disequilibrium might explain the correlated functional status among segregating V segments, but an unknown experimental factor could not be ruled out. Presence/absence analyses assumed roughly uniform sequencing depth across donors, an assumption that may not hold. In a later analysis, several top co-occurrence clusters were reported to appear linked to parvovirus B19, influenza, CMV and Epstein-Barr virus. A further reported finding was that TCR beta sequences accurately predicted the HLA-A and HLA-B alleles for most subjects in the first cohort. In vitro tests confirmed that three of the cytomegalovirus-associated TCR beta chains recognize cytomegalovirus antigens. Some IMGT-functional V segments, including TRBV6-2 and TRBV6-3, could not be distinguished by the 87-base-pair reads and were therefore excluded. The only immune exposure information available for the cohort was CMV serostatus. In a later analysis, the rate of TCR association differed among HLA loci, with DRB1 alleles having the most associated TCRs and HLA-C alleles having the fewest. In a later analysis, most CMV-associated TCR beta chains were found to appear HLA-restricted, with HLA associations seemingly driven largely by CMV exposure. When HLA alleles, especially DR and DQ, strongly co-occurred, TCR associations were difficult to assign to individual alleles. V-gene and J-gene trimming of TCR beta chains was associated with a missense DCLRE1C variant in a later genetic analysis, and the association was replicated in an independent cohort. In an earlier analysis of some 540 of the donors, most TCR beta V segments appeared in productive rearrangements about 87% or about 30% of the time, broadly matching IMGT annotations. In a later analysis, HLA-associated TCR beta chains were found to be more clonally expanded and to have lower generation probabilities than equally common non-associated chains. In this cohort, only TCR beta chains were sequenced, and detectable features were limited by the absence of alpha or paired-chain data. It was suggested by the authors that the approach could potentially be generalized to other disease states and immunological phenotypes. According to a later genetic analysis, donors in an Asian-associated ancestry cluster had fewer N-insertions in productive TCRs than the roughly 660-donor mean. Across donors, most TCR sequences were observed very rarely, whereas some public TCRs were present in many individuals. At a false discovery rate of 0.05, a later analysis linked around 17,000 TCR beta sequences to specific HLA alleles. Around 16 rarely observed V segments, including chromosome 9 orphons, were excluded from the earlier analysis of about 500 of the donors because counts were too low. The study gave a list of 150 to 200 TCR beta chains associated with cytomegalovirus. Because HLA typing was missing for some donors at each locus, association tests included only the typed subset. In both the original and validation cohorts, the classifier was reported to diagnose cytomegalovirus status with high specificity and sensitivity. A cluster of highly shared sequence variants was judged likely to represent a technical artifact of the sequencing pipeline.

The cohort comprised 550 to 700 healthy bone marrow donors. At the time of sampling, all cohort members were nominally healthy, though unrecorded immune exposures were likely present. The donor was CMV seropositive and was included in the group of almost 300 seropositive cohort members. Each donor provided a peripheral blood sample, and peripheral blood mononuclear cells were used for TCR beta sequencing. Genomic DNA extraction from the blood cell samples was performed with the Qiagen DNeasy Blood Extraction Kit. Library method: the immunoSEQ multiplex PCR assay. For the multiplex PCR, a mixture combining 60 forward primers for TCR Vbeta segments and 13 reverse primers for TCR Jbeta segments was used. The CDR3 region of rearranged TCR beta genes was amplified from genomic DNA by a multiplex PCR assay. Amplified TCR beta libraries were sequenced as 87-base-pair reads on the Illumina HiSeq System. The published analysis was carried out like this. A later analysis counted some 74 million unique TCR beta chains across the 550 to 700 repertoires, and 9 million to 14 million of these chains were shared by at least two donors. A nearest-neighbor algorithm error-corrected the raw reads and collapsed the reads into unique sequences, merging closely related sequences to remove PCR and sequencing errors. To assign V, D and J gene segments, CDR3 sequences were aligned to IMGT reference sequences. For a sequence to be retained, a match of at least six nucleotides to both a V gene segment and a J gene segment was required. A rearrangement was called productive if the CDR3 had no stop codons and remained in frame with V and J, and every other rearrangement was called non-productive. Following IMGT convention, CDR3 was defined as the stretch from the second conserved V-encoded cysteine up to the conserved J-encoded phenylalanine. The earlier analysis of about 590 of the donors excluded sequences that lacked an unambiguous match to a single V gene segment. In an earlier analysis of 450 to 700 of the donors, V segments were called functional above 56.7% productive rearrangements and were called segregating when the between-donor standard deviation exceeded 5%. To diagnose cytomegalovirus status from the catalog of TCR beta chain sequences, a statistical classification framework was built. A later analysis assigned V and J genes by comparing TCR nucleotide sequences with IMGT/GENE-DB human TR gene sequences. The TCRdist pipeline was used in a later analysis to assign CDR3 sequences and most-parsimonious VDJ recombination scenarios. In a later analysis, each TCR beta chain was defined by its CDR3 amino acid sequence together with its V-gene family, and reads lacking a unique V-gene family were excluded. A later analysis removed 592 highly shared, low-generation-probability nucleotide sequences to deal with suspected cross-contamination and a sequencing artifact. In a later analysis, a clonal expansion index for each public chain was calculated from normalized within-repertoire ranks of inferred template counts. In a later analysis, generation probabilities were computed with a VDJ recombination model fitted to out-of-frame rearrangements, and the resulting probabilities were checked against IGoR. In a later analysis, TCR-TCR, TCR-HLA and TCR-CMV co-occurrence was scored with hypergeometric tests, and a repertoire-size bias correction was applied to TCR pairs. A later analysis estimated false discovery rates by permuting HLA or CMV assignments 20 times. In a later analysis, co-occurring TCRs were grouped with DBSCAN, and TCRdist sequence similarity was added when clustering was performed within HLA-allele-positive subsets. For co-occurrence clustering, repertoires with fewer than 30,000 or more than 120,000 public chains were excluded, along with roughly 5 repertoires with anomalous nucleotide sharing. TCRdb provides this immuneACCESS table in a form limited to in-frame rearrangements. Some clones are lacking; in checked studies, under half of them reflect an unresolved V gene, and why the rest are absent is not known. V and J calls and clone size are as listed in that table; D and trimming were resolved from the DNA. This sample has some 100,000 clones in its table, and just under 70% of those were observed once. About 5.5% of the sample lies in the top ten.

Sequencing was done on a sample of PBMCs. The clonotype was recovered from a woman in her 70s in good health and CMV-seropositive. The chain was built from TRBV28 and TRBJ1-1; a confident D gene designation cannot be given. The CDR3 region reads CASSLGGWTEAFF. The DNA sequence reads TGTGCCAGCAGTTTGGGAGGTTGGACTGAAGCTTTCTTT. Supplemented by the reference TRBV28 and TRBJ1-1 proteins around the CDR3, the complete variable domain is DVKVTQSSRYLVKRTGEKVFLECVQDMDHENMFWYRQDPGLGLRLIYFSYDVKMKEKGDIPEGYSVSREKKERFSLILESASTNQTSMYLCASSLGGWTEAFFGQGTRLTVV.